These 30 T cell receptor beta chains came from one sample sequenced in a study of cytomegalovirus exposure and HLA in healthy donors. The PCR ran on 60 Vbeta and 13 Jbeta primers. Sequencing used immunoSEQ multiplex PCR; TCRdb keeps in-frame clones, though not all of them. The data contain roughly 100,000 clones, over 65% of them singletons. Sequenced sample: PBMCs. The source of these receptors is a man aged 35 to 55 in good health and CMV-seronegative.

The chain joins TRBV18 to TRBJ2-7, with 9 nucleotides matching TRBD2. This CDR3 region has 16 residues. Unmatched junction bases numbered 7, after V lost 2 bases and J lost 2 bases. Germline values: CDR1 KGHSH, CDR2 LQKENI. The CDR3 sequence is CASSPILAGEAYEQYF. CDR3 coding DNA: TGTGCCAGCTCACCAATCTTAGCGGGGGAGGCCTACGAGCAGTACTTC.

This chain uses TRBV21-1 with TRBJ1-2; the D call of TRBD1 is as the table states it, not checked on the DNA. TRBV21-1 is described as a pseudogene. CDR3 length equals 15 residues. The DNA of the CDR3 is TGTGCCAGCAATCCGAGACAGGGGCTTTGCTATGGCTACACCTTC. It yields the protein CASNPRQGLCYGYTF.

This rearrangement joins TRBV19 to TRBJ2-7, with 11 nucleotides matching TRBD2. From germline, CDR1 is LNHDA and CDR2 SQIVND (reference sequence). V was pared by 5 bases and J by 6 bases, with 6 bases of the junction left unmatched. This CDR3 region has 14 residues. CDR3 bases: TGTGCCAGTAGTCTCGGGACTAGCGGAACCGAGCAGTACTTC. It yields the protein CASSLGTSGTEQYF.

This sequence joins TRBV6-6 and TRBJ2-7, with TRBD2 matching over 10 bases. The CDR3 length is 15 residues. CDR1 is MNHNY and CDR2 is SVGAGI in the germline V gene (reference sequence). After removal of 0 bases from V and 1 base from J, the junction contained 0 bases not matched to a gene. DNA of the CDR3: TGTGCCAGCAGTTACTCTAGCGGGGGGTCCTACGAGCAGTACTTC. Translation: CASSYSSGGSYEQYF.

Only one count was recorded for this clone. The CDR3 loop reads CASSIRDRGFDEQYF. CDR3 sequence (DNA): TGTGCCAGCAGTATCCGGGACAGGGGGTTCGACGAGCAGTACTTC. This chain joins TRBV6-5 and TRBJ2-7; 11 bases line up with TRBD1. Trimming removed 5 bases from V and 5 bases from J; junction bases left unmatched: 8. The CDR3 length is 15 residues. The germline V gene encodes CDR1 MNHEY and CDR2 SVGAGI.

V and J are TRBV14 and TRBJ2-3; 11 bases line up with TRBD2. This CDR3 region has 15 residues. Germline CDR1 SGHDN, CDR2 FVKESK. V shed 3 bases, J shed 6 bases, and the junction held 5 bases outside the gene matches. The CDR3 sequence is CASSHLAGGRDTQYF. As DNA, the CDR3 is TGTGCCAGCAGCCACTTAGCGGGGGGGCGTGATACGCAGTATTTT.

The chain employs TRBV10-1 and TRBJ1-5, with D uncertain. The CDR3 loop spans 13 amino acids. CDR1 WNHNN and CDR2 SYGVQD come from the germline V gene (reference sequence). V lost 1 base to trimming and J lost 5 bases, with 6 bases between them. The CDR3 DNA is TGCGCCAGCAGTGAGTTCGGGGATCAGCCCCAGCATTTT. Translated, it gives CASSEFGDQPQHF.

The gene calls are TRBV7-3 and TRBJ2-3; 7 nucleotides align to TRBD2. The ends lost 4 bases at V and 2 bases at J; junction bases unmatched: 6. This CDR3 comprises 15 residues. Germline CDR1 reads SGHTA; CDR2 reads FQGTGA. The CDR3 DNA sequence: TGTGCCAGCAGCTCAATCGGGGGGACCACAGATACGCAGTATTTT. Residues: CASSSIGGTTDTQYF.

This clone was counted once. The V call is TRBV5-1, the J call TRBJ1-6; D ambiguous. This CDR3 has 14 residues. CDR1 and CDR2 (germline): SGHRS, YFSETQ. V dropped 4 bases and J dropped 7 bases, with 12 bases sitting between them. This CDR3 is CASSPREENSPLHF. The CDR3 DNA is TGCGCCAGCAGCCCCCGGGAGGAGAATTCACCCCTCCACTTT.

This chain uses TRBV5-1 with TRBJ2-7; a possible D gene is TRBD1 (6 bases). V shed 5 bases and J shed 2 bases, with 14 bases lying between them. Germline V gene lookup returns CDR1 SGHRS and CDR2 YFSETQ. The CDR3 is 14 amino acids. The CDR3 bases are TGCGCCAGCAGGAAGTCAGGGGATGCCTACGAGCAGTACTTC. Protein product: CASRKSGDAYEQYF.

The chain links TRBV5-6 to TRBJ2-7; 9 bases match TRBD1. The CDR3 sequence is 19 residues long. Germline CDR1 reads SGHDT; CDR2 reads YYEEEE. V was clipped by 4 bases and J by 2 bases; unmatched bases: 19. The CDR3 spells CASSTNTGTGPLETYEQYF. The CDR3, as DNA: TGTGCCAGCAGCACCAATACCGGGACAGGGCCCTTAGAAACCTACGAGCAGTACTTC.

V usage is TRBV2 and J usage is TRBJ2-7; TRBD1 might be the D (5 bases). Germline assignment: CDR1 SNHLY and CDR2 FYNNEI. The CDR3 covers 13 residues. The V and J ends lost 1 base and 3 bases respectively, with 7 bases between them. CDR3: CASSEGTFYEQYF. For the CDR3, the DNA is TGTGCCAGCAGTGAAGGGACATTCTACGAGCAGTACTTC.

The chain carries TRBV9 and TRBJ2-7; 9 positions agree with TRBD2. Germline V CDR1 and CDR2: SGDLS, YYNGEE. Unmatched junction bases numbered 4, after V lost 0 bases and J lost 3 bases. CDR3 length: 15 residues. This chain's CDR3 is CASSVGGSGGYEQYF. Here the CDR3 DNA reads TGTGCCAGCAGCGTAGGCGGTAGCGGGGGCTACGAGCAGTACTTC.

This chain uses TRBV27 with TRBJ2-5; 10 nucleotides line up with TRBD1. The DNA end is a closer match to TRBJ2-7, so the J assignment may be wrong. Germline-derived CDR1 and CDR2 are MNHEY and SMNVEV (reference sequence). The CDR3 covers 14 residues. CDR3 nucleotide sequence: TGTGCCAGCAGTACCGGGACAGGGGACTACGAGCAGTACTTC. Protein sequence: CASSTGTGDYEQYF.

As DNA, the CDR3 is TGTGCCAGCAGTCGGACAGGGGATAACTATGGCTACACCTTC. It is translated as CASSRTGDNYGYTF. This chain connects TRBV27 to TRBJ1-2, with 9 bases matching TRBD1. The CDR3 spans 14 residues. V dropped 5 bases and J dropped 1; count of bases not matched to a gene: 2. From germline, CDR1 is MNHEY and CDR2 SMNVEV (reference sequence).

The chain recombines TRBV5-4 with TRBJ2-5; 8 nucleotides match TRBD2. With the DNA end fitting TRBJ2-7 better, the J assignment may be wrong. The CDR3 is 15 residues long. Germline loops: CDR1 SGHNT, CDR2 YYREEE (reference sequence). CDR3 DNA: TGTGCCAGCAGCTTGAGTCTAGCGGGCTCCTACGAGCAGTACTTC. It codes for CASSLSLAGSYEQYF.

This chain connects TRBV6-5 to TRBJ1-2; a weak D match, TRBD1 (6 bases). CDR1 is MNHEY and CDR2 is SVGAGI in the germline V gene. The CDR3 contains 14 residues. Trimming cost V 0 bases and J 2 bases, with 7 bases left between them. CDR3 protein: CASSYSTGNYGYTF. Here the CDR3 DNA reads TGTGCCAGCAGTTACTCGACAGGCAACTATGGCTACACCTTC.

The rearrangement uses TRBV10-2 and TRBJ2-1, with no clear D. Germline CDR1 and CDR2: WSHSY and SAAADI. There are 14 residues in the CDR3. Trimming removed 6 bases at V and 2 bases at J, with 11 bases between. CDR3 sequence reads: CASRDSRAYNEQFF. CDR3 DNA: TGCGCCAGCAGAGATAGCCGGGCCTACAATGAGCAGTTCTTC.

This clone was detected a few times. The chain recombines TRBV18 with TRBJ2-7, with 7 bases aligning to TRBD2. The CDR3 runs to 12 residues. Germline V lookup: CDR1 KGHSH, CDR2 LQKENI. J was trimmed by 6 bases and V by 2 bases; bases with no gene match: 1. The CDR3 nucleotides read TGTGCCAGCTCACCAGGGGAGGGCGAGCAGTACTTC. Translated: CASSPGEGEQYF.

This rearrangement joins TRBV7-3 to TRBJ2-1; perhaps TRBD1 as D (5 bases). Germline-derived CDR1 and CDR2 are SGHTA and FQGTGA. V was cut by 2 bases and J by 5 bases, with 10 bases left in between. The CDR3 covers 14 residues. CDR3 protein: CASSLVGAHNEQFF. CDR3 bases: TGTGCCAGCAGCTTAGTTGGGGCTCACAATGAGCAGTTCTTC.

Notes on this clone: Mismatch with germline at one junction end may stem from a read error. The J gene is TRBJ2-7, the V gene TRBV7-9; the match to TRBD2 covers 11 bases. Germline values: CDR1 SEHNR, CDR2 FQNEAQ (reference sequence). This CDR3 is built from 15 residues. The CDR3: CSSSLVSSGGLEQYF. The CDR3 DNA is TGTTCCAGCAGCTTAGTGTCTAGCGGGGGGTTGGAGCAGTACTTC.

The V gene is TRBV7-9, the J gene TRBJ2-3; D is uncertain. CDR3 length equals 12 residues. V dropped 5 bases and J dropped 2 bases, with 5 bases sitting between them. From germline, CDR1 is SEHNR and CDR2 FQNEAQ (reference sequence). CDR3 nucleotides: TGTGCCAGCAGCGTATCCACAGATACGCAGTATTTT. This encodes CASSVSTDTQYF.

V gene TRBV6-5 combines with J gene TRBJ1-2; 7 bases fit TRBD1. The CDR3 extends over 14 amino acids. V trimming: 6 bases; J trimming: 4 bases; junction bases outside the gene matches: 8. CDR1 MNHEY and CDR2 SVGAGI come from the germline V gene. The CDR3 region has the DNA TGTGCCAGCAGCCCCGGGACAGTCCTCTATGGCTACACCTTC. Amino acid sequence: CASSPGTVLYGYTF.

The chain links TRBV19 to TRBJ1-2; D remains ambiguous. CDR3 size: 17 residues. Trimming shortened V by 4 bases and J by 0 bases, and 18 bases separated the two germline ends. Germline assignment: CDR1 LNHDA and CDR2 SQIVND (reference sequence). The CDR3 is CASSNGIPLTPNYGYTF. CDR3 sequence (DNA): TGTGCCAGTAGTAACGGGATTCCCCTTACTCCTAACTATGGCTACACCTTC.

To note about this clone: The same CDR3 arises from other DNA sequences in this sample as well. This chain uses TRBV9 with TRBJ2-2, with 8 bases fitting TRBD2. CDR1 is SGDLS, CDR2 YYNGEE, per germline. V lost 3 bases and J lost 5; bases outside the gene matches: 0. This CDR3 is 13 amino acids long. The CDR3 DNA reads as TGTGCCAGCAGCGGCGGGGGGACCGGGGAGCTGTTTTTT. Translated, it gives CASSGGGTGELFF.

The chain links TRBV5-8 to TRBJ2-7, with a possible D match to TRBD1 (6 bases). This CDR3 is 14 amino acids long. Germline assignment: CDR1 SGHTS and CDR2 YDEGEE. V lost 2 bases and J lost 2, with 11 bases in between. The CDR3 protein is CASSFRDIAYEQYF. The DNA for the CDR3 is TGTGCCAGCAGCTTCCGGGACATCGCCTACGAGCAGTACTTC.

This rearrangement joins TRBV5-4 to TRBJ2-6, with 14 bases fitting TRBD2. CDR1 is SGHNT and CDR2 is YYREEE in the germline V gene (reference sequence). The CDR3 loop spans 17 amino acids. The V and J ends lost 4 bases and 4 bases, in that order; junction bases with no gene match: 4. CDR3 DNA sequence: TGTGCCAGCAGCGCGGGACTAGCGGGGGTGGGGGCCAACGTCCTGACTTTC. Translating it yields CASSAGLAGVGANVLTF.

About this clone: One end of the junction fails to match germline, which may point to a read error. This sequence joins TRBV5-1 and TRBJ1-2, with D maybe TRBD1 (6 bases). The CDR3 totals 16 residues. Germline V gives CDR1 SGHRS, CDR2 YFSETQ. CDR3: CASSYRDGGSGYGHTF. The CDR3 DNA follows: TGCGCCAGCAGCTACAGGGATGGGGGTAGTGGCTATGGCCACACCTTC.

As regards this clone: The junction differs from germline at one of its ends, possibly a read error. The rearrangement links TRBV7-9 to TRBJ2-3, with a possible D match to TRBD2 (5 bases). CDR3 length: 16 residues. Germline-derived CDR1 and CDR2 are SEHNR and FQNEAQ (reference sequence). This CDR3 is CSSSRHRRASTDTQYF. DNA of the CDR3: TGTTCCAGCAGCCGCCATAGGCGGGCTAGCACAGATACGCAGTATTTT.

The chain employs TRBV19 and TRBJ1-6; 9 bases are a match to TRBD1. In germline, CDR1 is LNHDA, CDR2 SQIVND (reference sequence). J lost 7 bases, V lost 2 bases, and 6 bases had no gene match. The CDR3 extends over 16 amino acids. CDR3 protein: CASSIQQGARNSPLHF. The CDR3 DNA sequence: TGTGCCAGTAGTATACAACAGGGGGCGCGAAATTCACCCCTCCACTTT.